Shown below are 19 T cell receptor beta chains from a single sample sequenced in a study of T-cell memory formation after mild COVID-19. TCRdb passed the 5' RACE reads through MiXCR, listing each CDR3 protein once. The table shows approximately 450,000 distinct CDR3 sequences, with around a sixth occurring only once. The sample taken for sequencing was PBMCs or a T cell subset sorted from them (not recorded which). The receptors originated from an adult woman who had mild COVID-19 (a few samples of this study predate the infection). Cell type and time point are not known.

CDR3 DNA sequence: TGCGCCAGCAGCGAAGGGGGAGCAGGTACCACTGAAGCTTTCTTT. It codes for CASSEGGAGTTEAFF. The chain recombines TRBV5-1 with TRBJ1-1, with D possibly TRBD1 on 6 matching bases. Germline CDR1 is SGHRS and CDR2 is YFSETQ. The CDR3 has 15 residues. Trimming removed 4 bases from V and 4 bases from J, with 17 bases in between.

The chain is built from TRBV6-2 or TRBV6-3 and TRBJ1-1, with 9 bases aligning to TRBD1. V was clipped by 0 bases and J by 0 bases; unmatched bases: 5. Per the germline V gene, CDR1 is MNHEY and CDR2 is SVGEGT. The CDR3 runs to 17 residues. CDR3 residues: CASSYSQGAGVNTEAFF. The CDR3 DNA reads TGTGCCAGCAGTTACTCACAGGGGGCTGGAGTGAACACTGAAGCTTTCTTT.

This clonotype came up a few times. This chain links TRBV11-2 with TRBJ2-7; D possibly uses TRBD1 or TRBD2 (5 bases each). V lost 1 base and J lost 9, with 19 bases in between. Germline V gene sequence: CDR1 SGHAT, CDR2 FQNNGV. The CDR3 is 15 amino acids. The CDR3 DNA sequence: TGTGCCAGCAGCTTAGCGGGGCAGGGCTCGGCAGGGCAGTACTTC. This translates into CASSLAGQGSAGQYF.

This clonotype was picked up many times. The chain couples TRBV4-3 to TRBJ2-3; unclear D gene. V was cut by 0 bases and J by 3 bases, with 7 bases left in between. The CDR3 has 14 amino acids. Germline values: CDR1 LGHNA, CDR2 YSLEER. CDR3 sequence reads: CASSQDYSTDTQYF. The CDR3 DNA follows: TGCGCCAGCAGCCAAGATTACAGTACAGATACGCAGTATTTT.

The V gene is TRBV6-2 or TRBV6-3, the J gene TRBJ2-7; D is unclear. CDR1 and CDR2 (germline): MNHEY, SVGEGT. V lost 2 bases to trimming and J lost 5 bases, with 16 bases between them. CDR3 size: 15 residues. The CDR3 sequence: CASSYLSVTSNEQYF. The CDR3 DNA reads TGTGCCAGCAGTTACCTGAGCGTGACCTCAAACGAGCAGTACTTC.

This clonotype was detected many times. The chain recombines TRBV12-3 or TRBV12-4 with TRBJ2-5; no definite D call. Deletions cut 6 bases from V and 5 bases from J, with 7 bases between. CDR3 size: 11 residues. CDR3 loop: CASSLRETQYF. The CDR3 DNA is TGTGCCAGCAGCTTAAGGGAGACCCAGTACTTC.

This clonotype has a handful of counts. The chain joins TRBV10-3 to TRBJ2-1, with unresolved D. This CDR3 is built from 15 residues. Trimming removed 2 bases at V and 7 bases at J, with 15 bases between. Germline lookup yields CDR1 ENHRY and CDR2 SYGVKD. The CDR3 loop is CAISENLDEYNEQFF. CDR3 bases: TGTGCCATCAGTGAGAATCTAGACGAGTATAATGAGCAGTTCTTC.

This clonotype has just a few counts. The gene calls are TRBV15 and TRBJ2-1; TRBD2 agrees at 8 bases. Germline V gives CDR1 LNHNV, CDR2 YYDKDF (reference sequence). The CDR3 spans 16 residues. The trim removed 4 bases at V and 7 bases at J, leaving 12 bases unmatched. This chain's CDR3 is CATSTGGEARANEQFF. DNA of the CDR3: TGTGCCACCAGCACCGGGGGGGAGGCTAGAGCGAATGAGCAGTTCTTC.

This clonotype was counted a few times. The rearrangement links TRBV30 to TRBJ2-3; D might be TRBD1 (6 bases). The germline CDR1 and CDR2 sequences are GTSNPN and SVGIG (reference sequence). CDR3 length: 12 residues. Trimming left V 2 bases short and J 15 bases short, with 18 bases between. The CDR3 DNA reads TGTGCCTGGAGTCTGCCGGGCAGGGGAAACTATTTT. Protein: CAWSLPGRGNYF.

This clonotype came up a few times. The chain employs TRBV7-2 and TRBJ2-5, with 12 bases that match TRBD2. Germline V gene data show CDR1 as SGHTA and CDR2 as FQGNSA. The CDR3 runs 18 residues. Trimming cost V 0 bases and J 3 bases; bases outside gene matches: 8. The CDR3 coding sequence is TGTGCCAGCAGCTTAGCGCCTAGCGGGAGGGCAGGGAAAGAGACCCAGTACTTC. Translated, it gives CASSLAPSGRAGKETQYF.

The CDR3 nucleotides are TGCGCCAGCAGCACAGGGGTAAATCAGCCCCAGCATTTT. Amino acids: CASSTGVNQPQHF. This chain links TRBV5-1 with TRBJ1-5, with TRBD1 matching over 7 bases. Unmatched junction bases numbered 2, after V lost 4 bases and J lost 4 bases. Germline V lookup: CDR1 SGHRS, CDR2 YFSETQ. The CDR3 spans 13 residues.

This clonotype was counted between two and nine times. This chain joins TRBV9 and TRBJ2-4; D is perhaps TRBD1 or TRBD2 (5 bases each). CDR1 SGDLS and CDR2 YYNGEE come from the germline V gene. This CDR3 spans 15 amino acids. V was shortened by 0 bases and J by 3 bases, with 10 bases between the two germline ends. The CDR3 DNA reads TGTGCCAGCAGCGTAGATGGGGGAGTCAAAAACATTCAGTACTTC. Residues: CASSVDGGVKNIQYF.

The table lists this clonotype with a few counts. V gene TRBV6-5 combines with J gene TRBJ2-1, with 8 bases lining up with TRBD2. The V and J ends lost 5 bases and 12 bases, in that order; junction bases with no gene match: 15. Per the germline V gene, CDR1 is MNHEY and CDR2 is SVGAGI. The CDR3 has 15 amino acids. CDR3: CASSRLAKSTGGQFF. The DNA of the CDR3 is TGTGCCAGCAGTCGACTAGCGAAAAGCACCGGGGGGCAGTTCTTC.

V gene TRBV19 combines with J gene TRBJ1-6, with TRBD1 matching over 7 bases. In germline, CDR1 is LNHDA, CDR2 SQIVND (reference sequence). The ends lost 8 bases at V and 7 bases at J; junction bases unmatched: 11. The CDR3 has 15 amino acids. CDR3 sequence reads: CASSPSYRGNSPLHF. CDR3 DNA: TGTGCCAGTTCCCCCTCCTACAGGGGAAATTCACCCCTCCACTTT.

V and J are TRBV24-1 and TRBJ2-1, with D uncertain. Per germline, CDR1 KGHDR and CDR2 SFDVKD. The V and J ends lost 0 bases and 4 bases respectively, with 9 bases between them. The CDR3 contains 15 residues. The CDR3 nucleotides are TGTGCCACCAGTGATTTGCCAGGACGGTACAATGAGCAGTTCTTC. Its protein is CATSDLPGRYNEQFF.

The table lists this clonotype with a few counts. The chain is built from TRBV6-2 or TRBV6-3 and TRBJ2-1; D is unclear. This CDR3 has 13 residues. Germline lookup yields CDR1 MNHEY and CDR2 SVGEGT. Trimming removed 4 bases from V and 4 bases from J, with 8 bases in between. This CDR3 is CASSWASYNEQFF. CDR3 bases: TGTGCCAGCAGTTGGGCCTCGTACAATGAGCAGTTCTTC.

This clonotype was seen a handful of times. The chain couples TRBV28 to TRBJ2-3; D tentatively reads TRBD1 or TRBD2 (5 bases each). This CDR3 region has 13 residues. Trimming shortened V by 6 bases and J by 2 bases, and 9 bases separated the two germline ends. Germline V gene lookup returns CDR1 MDHEN and CDR2 SYDVKM. CDR3 sequence (DNA): TGTGCCAGCAGGGGGACCCCCACAGATACGCAGTATTTT. Protein product: CASRGTPTDTQYF.

The chain employs TRBV30 and TRBJ2-5; TRBD2 is a possible D gene (5 bases). Per the germline V gene, CDR1 is GTSNPN and CDR2 is SVGIG (reference sequence). Deletions cut 0 bases from V and 4 bases from J, with 12 bases between. The CDR3 sequence is 14 residues long. The CDR3 DNA sequence: TGTGCCTGGAGTGTACTCGGGGTAGTAGAGACCCAGTACTTC. As protein: CAWSVLGVVETQYF. Full variable domain (rest looked up from reference TRBV30 and TRBJ2-5): SQTIHQWPATLVQPVGSPLSLECTVEGTSNPNLYWYRQAAGRGLQLLFYSVGIGQISSEVPQNLSASRPQDRQFILSSKKLLLSDSGFYLCAWSVLGVVETQYFGPGTRLLVL.

The chain has TRBV29-1 and TRBJ2-2; D ambiguous. Per the germline V gene, CDR1 is SQVTM and CDR2 is ANQGSEA. Trimming took 7 bases from V and 0 from J, leaving 6 bases between them. This CDR3 is 12 amino acids long. The CDR3 protein is CSEISNTGELFF. CDR3 nucleotides: TGCAGCGAGATCTCGAACACCGGGGAGCTGTTTTTT.